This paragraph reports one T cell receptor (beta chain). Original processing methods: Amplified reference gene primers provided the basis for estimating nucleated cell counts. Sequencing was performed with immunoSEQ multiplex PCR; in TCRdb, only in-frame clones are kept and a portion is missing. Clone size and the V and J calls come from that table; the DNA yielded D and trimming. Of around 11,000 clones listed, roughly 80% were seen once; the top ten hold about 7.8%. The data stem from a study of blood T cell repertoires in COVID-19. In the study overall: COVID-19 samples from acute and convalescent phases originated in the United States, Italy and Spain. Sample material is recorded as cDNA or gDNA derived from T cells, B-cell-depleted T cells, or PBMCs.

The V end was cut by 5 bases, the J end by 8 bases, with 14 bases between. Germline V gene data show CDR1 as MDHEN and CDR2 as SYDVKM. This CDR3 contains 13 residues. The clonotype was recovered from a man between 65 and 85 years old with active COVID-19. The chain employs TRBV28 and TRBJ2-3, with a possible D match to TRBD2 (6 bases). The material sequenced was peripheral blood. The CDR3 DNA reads TGTGCCAGCAGTATCGGGGGATCGGGTACGCAGTATTTT. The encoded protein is CASSIGGSGTQYF.